The next 5 T cell receptor beta chains were all read from a single sample in a study of T cell responses to AZD1222 COVID-19 vaccine (dated by TCRdb to about 2021). Reading the label with the study, this specimen's time point is: about 28 days (+/-7) after the second vaccine dose. Receptor libraries were prepared by the immunoSEQ multiplex PCR assay. TCRdb limited this immuneACCESS table to in-frame rearrangements with V and J called. A share of clones is missing; checked studies link under half to unresolved V genes, and the rest is unexplained. The sample table lists almost 70,000 clones, 80% of them with a count of one. The ten most abundant clones make up more than 13% of the sample. Sequences were derived from peripheral blood, sampled 28 days after the second AZD1222 dose. These TCRs come from an adult who received the AZD1222 COVID-19 vaccine.

In this sample, this clone turned up a few times. The gene calls are TRBV9 and TRBJ2-1; 10 nucleotides agree with TRBD2. V lost 3 bases, J lost 1 base, and 1 base stayed unmatched. The CDR3 is 15 residues long. Germline V gene data show CDR1 as SGDLS and CDR2 as YYNGEE. CDR3 nucleotides: TGTGCCAGCAGCGGTAGCGGGGGGTCCTACAATGAGCAGTTCTTC. Its translation is CASSGSGGSYNEQFF.

The chain combines TRBV9 with TRBJ2-2; perhaps TRBD2 as D (6 bases). Trimming removed 2 bases from V and 6 bases from J, with 11 bases in between. Germline V gene sequence: CDR1 SGDLS, CDR2 YYNGEE. The CDR3 totals 14 residues. The CDR3 protein is CASSVPTSSGELFF. In DNA form, the CDR3 reads TGTGCCAGCAGCGTCCCTACTAGCTCCGGGGAGCTGTTTTTT.

The genes are TRBV3-1 (or the pseudogene TRBV3-2) and TRBJ2-1; D assignment may be TRBD1 or TRBD2 (6 bases each). Germline V gene sequence: CDR1 LGHDT, CDR2 YNNKEL (reference sequence). Trimming cost V 3 bases and J 4 bases, with 19 bases left between them. CDR3 length equals 17 residues. CDR3 sequence (DNA): TGTGCCAGCAGCCAGTATATCTTCGGGGGCGTTTACAATGAGCAGTTCTTC. Its translation: CASSQYIFGGVYNEQFF.

This chain joins TRBV12-3 or TRBV12-4 and TRBJ2-1; the D is unclear. V was trimmed by 6 bases and J by 8 bases, leaving 14 bases between them. This CDR3 comprises 13 residues. The CDR3: CASSQDLGDEQFF. The CDR3 bases are TGTGCCAGCAGCCAAGACTTGGGCGATGAGCAGTTCTTC.

The chain links TRBV21-1 to TRBJ2-2. TRBV21-1 is an annotated pseudogene. The CDR3 is 13 amino acids. As DNA, the CDR3 is TGTGCCAGCAGCAAAGCAGGGTCCGGGGAGCTGTTTTTT. It translates to CASSKAGSGELFF.